These 19 T cell receptor beta chains were sequenced from one sample in a study of human T cells and chemical hapten exposure. Described time point: healthy volunteer bleed at 2 weeks. Researchers extracted total RNA from unfractionated whole blood. Each CDR3 protein is one row after TCRdb ran MiXCR on the RACE reads. The sample lists approximately 90,000 distinct CDR3 sequences; 8.5% to 9% were seen once. Sequencing used whole blood. The source is a female donor in good health. Some clones in this sample may be carry-over from other donors' samples.

This clonotype turned up a few times. This chain joins TRBV7-2 and TRBJ2-7; D is perhaps TRBD1 or TRBD2 (5 bases each). Per germline, CDR1 SGHTA and CDR2 FQGNSA. The CDR3 runs to 14 residues. The germline V and J ends were trimmed by 3 bases and 7 bases, with 16 bases remaining between them. CDR3 loop: CASSFRVGGREQYF. Here the CDR3 DNA reads TGTGCCAGCAGCTTCCGGGTTGGGGGACGGGAGCAGTACTTC.

This clonotype was detected a few times. The CDR3 here is CASSPAGGPPTDTQYF. CDR3 DNA sequence: TGCGCCAGCAGCCCCGCGGGGGGTCCCCCCACAGATACGCAGTATTTT. J is TRBJ2-3 and V is TRBV5-1; the match to TRBD2 covers 8 bases. The V gene's germline CDR1 is SGHRS and CDR2 YFSETQ. CDR3 length equals 16 residues. Germline trimming cut 4 bases from V and 2 bases from J; bases unmatched to any gene: 9.

Many counts were recorded for this clonotype. The CDR3 nucleotides read TGTGCCAGCAGTTTAGGCCTCAATCAGCCCCAGCATTTT. Protein: CASSLGLNQPQHF. The genes are TRBV27 and TRBJ1-5; unclear D gene. This CDR3 region has 13 residues. The V gene lost 2 bases and the J gene lost 3 bases, with 5 bases spanning the gap. Germline V CDR1 and CDR2: MNHEY, SMNVEV (reference sequence).

V gene TRBV28 combines with J gene TRBJ1-5; tentative D call: TRBD1 (6 bases). The CDR3 length is 12 residues. Germline V gene sequence: CDR1 MDHEN, CDR2 SYDVKM. V was trimmed by 6 bases and J by 15 bases, leaving 18 bases between them. The CDR3 sequence is CASRLDSALWHF. In nucleotides, the CDR3 is TGTGCCAGCAGACTGGACAGTGCCCTTTGGCATTTT.

The sample holds a few counts of this clonotype. The V gene is TRBV6-1, the J gene TRBJ1-2; 9 bases align to TRBD1. The CDR3 consists of 14 residues. Losses at the gene ends were 8 bases for V and 1 base for J; bases not matched to a gene: 5. The germline CDR1 and CDR2 sequences are MNHNS and SASEGT. The CDR3 is CASHGTGFNYGYTF. In DNA form, the CDR3 reads TGTGCCAGCCACGGGACAGGGTTTAACTATGGCTACACCTTC.

V is TRBV5-5 and J is TRBJ2-7; tentatively, D is TRBD1 (5 bases). The CDR3 length is 13 residues. V was cut by 5 bases and J by 2 bases, with 11 bases left in between. Germline values: CDR1 SGHKS, CDR2 YYEKEE (reference sequence). The CDR3 DNA sequence: TGTGCCAGCAGTCCGACAGATGCCTACGAGCAGTACTTC. The encoded protein is CASSPTDAYEQYF.

This clonotype showed up just a few times. The DNA for the CDR3 is TGTGCCAGCAGCCCGGGAGGACCAGGCTACGAGCAGTACTTC. This gives the protein CASSPGGPGYEQYF. The genes are TRBV5-4 and TRBJ2-7, with 7 bases that match TRBD2. There are 14 residues in the CDR3. The germline V gene has CDR1 SGHNT and CDR2 YYREEE (reference sequence). The trim removed 4 bases at V and 3 bases at J, leaving 7 bases unmatched.

This clonotype has a count of ten or more. The V call is TRBV28, the J call TRBJ2-1; D unresolved. Trimming stripped 1 base from V and 3 bases from J, with 10 bases between. CDR3 length: 15 amino acids. Germline CDR1 is MDHEN and CDR2 is SYDVKM. Here the CDR3 reads CASSLSGPVYNEQFF. Written as DNA, the CDR3 is TGTGCCAGCAGTTTATCCGGGCCGGTCTACAATGAGCAGTTCTTC.

The V gene is TRBV2, the J gene TRBJ2-2, with 9 bases lining up with TRBD2. CDR3 length: 13 amino acids. Trimming cost V 10 bases and J 7 bases; bases outside gene matches: 7. The germline V gene encodes CDR1 SNHLY and CDR2 FYNNEI. CDR3 sequence (DNA): TGTGCCACCGCGGGAGGGCCGGGCGGGGAGCTGTTTTTT. It specifies CATAGGPGGELFF.

This rearrangement joins TRBV28 to TRBJ2-7, with D perhaps matching TRBD1 (6 bases). The CDR3 covers 18 residues. Germline-derived CDR1 and CDR2 are MDHEN and SYDVKM. V lost 3 bases and J lost 3, with 24 bases in between. The CDR3 region has the DNA TGTGCCAGCAGTTTTGTCAGGGGTTTAAGGGCCACCTACTACGAGCAGTACTTC. Amino acid sequence: CASSFVRGLRATYYEQYF.

This clonotype has a count of ten or more. This rearrangement joins TRBV28 to TRBJ2-1; weak D call: TRBD2 (6 bases). Germline V gene data show CDR1 as MDHEN and CDR2 as SYDVKM. This CDR3 comprises 15 residues. V was pared by 7 bases and J by 4 bases, with 17 bases between. The CDR3 DNA sequence: TGTGCCAGCATGGAGGGCGTCCGCTCTTACAATGAGCAGTTCTTC. Translated: CASMEGVRSYNEQFF.

This clonotype was recorded at least ten times. This chain uses TRBV9 with TRBJ2-1; 14 bases match TRBD2. This CDR3 has 17 amino acids. The V segment lost 0 bases and the J segment 8 bases; nucleotides outside the gene matches: 7. From germline, CDR1 is SGDLS and CDR2 YYNGEE. The CDR3: CASSVGTGLAGVYEQFF. CDR3 DNA: TGTGCCAGCAGCGTAGGAACGGGACTAGCGGGAGTTTATGAGCAGTTCTTC.

This clonotype has at least ten counts. CDR3 nucleotide sequence: TGTGCCAGCAGTTACTCTGGACAGGGAAATCAGCCCCAGCATTTT. Its translation: CASSYSGQGNQPQHF. V usage is TRBV6-2 or TRBV6-3 and J usage is TRBJ1-5; 8 bases are shared with TRBD1. This CDR3 region has 15 residues. Germline CDR1 reads MNHEY; CDR2 reads SVGEGT. The trim removed 0 bases at V and 4 bases at J, leaving 2 bases unmatched.

The table lists this clonotype with many counts. CDR3 sequence reads: CASGFGLAPTDTQYF. CDR3 coding DNA: TGTGCCAGCGGTTTTGGACTCGCACCGACAGATACGCAGTATTTT. The chain carries TRBV7-9 and TRBJ2-3; possibly TRBD2 for D (5 bases). The V gene's germline CDR1 is SEHNR and CDR2 FQNEAQ (reference sequence). V lost 8 bases to trimming and J lost 3 bases, with 18 bases between them. The CDR3 spans 15 residues. The full variable domain, with the rest looked up from reference TRBV7-9 and TRBJ2-3, is DTGVSQNPRHKITKRGQNVTFRCDPISEHNRLYWYRQTLGQGPEFLTYFQNEAQLEKSRLLSDRFSAERPKGSFSTLEIQRTEQGDSAMYLCASGFGLAPTDTQYFGPGTRLTVL.

In its sample, this clonotype was seen many times. The V call is TRBV7-9, the J call TRBJ2-7; D may be TRBD1 (6 bases). The CDR3 consists of 12 residues. Germline lookup yields CDR1 SEHNR and CDR2 FQNEAQ (reference sequence). Trimming cost V 6 bases and J 3 bases, with 9 bases left between them. CDR3 in amino acids: CASRTDSYEQYF. CDR3 DNA: TGTGCCAGCAGGACGGACAGCTACGAGCAGTACTTC.

This clonotype was seen a handful of times. The chain uses TRBV20-1 and TRBJ2-7; possible D gene TRBD1, 6 bases. The CDR3 covers 16 residues. V lost 0 bases and J lost 0, with 15 bases in between. CDR1 is DFQATT and CDR2 is SNEGSKA in the germline V gene (reference sequence). The CDR3 sequence is CSARDPDRSSSYEQYF. CDR3 bases: TGCAGTGCTAGAGATCCCGACAGGTCCAGCTCCTACGAGCAGTACTTC.

This clonotype was observed a few times. The chain links TRBV19 to TRBJ2-7; a possible D gene is TRBD2 (6 bases). The germline V gene has CDR1 LNHDA and CDR2 SQIVND (reference sequence). Between the trimmed V and J ends, which lost 5 bases and 0 bases, there was a span of 11 bases. The CDR3 is made up of 14 amino acids. In DNA form, the CDR3 reads TGTGCCAGTAGTTGGGGGGTGTCCTCCTACGAGCAGTACTTC. Translation gives CASSWGVSSYEQYF.

In this sample, this clonotype turned up many times. The V gene is TRBV6-2 or TRBV6-3, the J gene TRBJ2-5, with D possibly TRBD1 on 5 matching bases. The CDR3 covers 15 residues. Germline values: CDR1 MNHEY, CDR2 SVGEGT. Trimming took off 4 bases at V and 7 bases at J, with 19 bases between the two ends. CDR3 DNA sequence: TGTGCCAGCAGTTGGACAAAGATCGGCGTAGGGACCCAGTACTTC. As protein: CASSWTKIGVGTQYF.

This clonotype was seen a handful of times. At one end, the junction sequence differs from germline, possibly due to a read error. The J gene is TRBJ2-7, the V gene TRBV2; 8 positions match TRBD1. Germline loops: CDR1 SNHLY, CDR2 FYNNEI. This CDR3 region has 14 residues. CDR3 nucleotide sequence: TGTGCCAGCAGGGAAGGACAGGGTTACTACGAGCAGTACTTC. The encoded protein is CASREGQGYYEQYF.